This is a list of T cell receptor beta chains from one sample in a study of T cell responses to AZD1222 COVID-19 vaccine. Sequencing was performed with immunoSEQ multiplex PCR; in TCRdb, only in-frame clones are kept and a portion is missing. The data hold around 87,000 clones, with over 75% observed a single time. The sample here was peripheral blood, taken 28 days after the second AZD1222 dose. These receptors were obtained from an adult who received the AZD1222 COVID-19 vaccine. The CDR3 runs from the conserved cysteine through the conserved F or W. D genes are given only for firm matches. Clone size is given for some rows only: seen once, a few or many times, or a class if the clone is expanded.

>TRBJ2-1|NA|TRBV21-1|NA
TGTGCCAGCAGCAATCAGCCCCGAAGGCACAATGAGCAGTTCTTC
CASSNQPRRHNEQFF
>TRBJ1-2|NA|TRBV20-1|once
TGCAGTGCTAGTGAAGCGCGCGGCTACACCTTC
CSASEARGYTF
>TRBJ2-1|NA|TRBV27|NA
TGTGCCAGCAGTTATTACAAGGGGGTCCACAATGAGCAGTTCTTC
CASSYYKGVHNEQFF
>TRBJ2-3|TRBD2|TRBV10-2|NA
TGCGCCAGCAGTGAGTCGACCCCCTACAGCGGGAGGTCGGTAGATACGCAGTATTTT
CASSESTPYSGRSVDTQYF
>TRBJ2-5|TRBD1|TRBV15|NA
TGTGCCACCAGCAGGAAGACAGGGGGCGTTCCAGAGACCCAGTACTTC
CATSRKTGGVPETQYF
>TRBJ1-4|NA|TRBV29-1|once
TGCAGCGTTGCCCCTGGAACTAATGAAAAACTGTTTTTT
CSVAPGTNEKLFF
>TRBJ1-5|NA|TRBV27|NA
TGTGCCAGCAGTTGGGGAGCTTGGCAGCCCCAGCATTTT
CASSWGAWQPQHF
>TRBJ1-6|TRBD1|TRBV6-5|NA
TGTGCCAGCAGTTACTCGGGACAGGGTAATTCACCCCTCCACTTT
CASSYSGQGNSPLHF
>TRBJ1-2|TRBD1|TRBV25-1|NA
TGTGCCAGCAGTGCGGGACAGAACTATGGCTACACCTTC
CASSAGQNYGYTF
>TRBJ2-5|NA|TRBV14|NA
TGTGCCAGCAGCCAAGATTGGCTCAGGGAGACCCAGTACTTC
CASSQDWLRETQYF
>TRBJ2-7|NA|TRBV15|NA
TGTGCCACCAGCAAAATGGGCGGGAACGAGCAGTACTTC
CATSKMGGNEQYF
>TRBJ2-7|TRBD2|TRBV5-5|NA
TGTGCCAGCAGCTTGGGCGGGGGACGAATCACCTACGAGCAGTACTTC
CASSLGGGRITYEQYF
>TRBJ2-7|NA|TRBV25-1|NA
TGTGCCAGCAGTGCGCAGGGTAAAAGCTCCTACGAGCAGTACTTC
CASSAQGKSSYEQYF
>TRBJ1-2|NA|TRBV7-2|NA
TGTGCCAGCAGCTTAAAAGGGATAGACAGGAAGAGGATGGCTGGCTACACCTTC
CASSLKGIDRKRMAGYTF
>TRBJ2-3|TRBD2|TRBV15|NA
TGTGCCACCAGCCTCGGACTAGCGGGAGGGCCGCCCACAGATACGCAGTATTTT
CATSLGLAGGPPTDTQYF
>TRBJ1-2|TRBD1|TRBV5-4|NA
TGTGCCAGCAGTCCCTGGACAGGAGAAAGCGATGGCTACACCTTC
CASSPWTGESDGYTF
>TRBJ2-5|TRBD2|TRBV2|NA
TGTGCCAGCAGTGAGGGGGCTAGCGGGCACCAAGAGACCCAGTACTTC
CASSEGASGHQETQYF
>TRBJ2-5|NA|TRBV3-1/TRBV3-2|few
TGTGCCAGCAGCCAAGGAGAGACCCAGTACTTC
CASSQGETQYF
>TRBJ2-3|NA|TRBV4-3|NA
TGCGCCAGCAGCCAAGACAGGTTCACAGATACGCAGTATTTT
CASSQDRFTDTQYF
>TRBJ2-7|NA|TRBV30|once
TGTGCCTGGAGGCTCAGCTCCTACGAGCAGTACTTC
CAWRLSSYEQYF
>TRBJ2-2|NA|TRBV7-9|NA
TGTGCCAGCAGCTTCACAGGGACCGGGGAGCTGTTTTTT
CASSFTGTGELFF
>TRBJ2-5|NA|TRBV3-1/TRBV3-2|few
TGTGCCAGCAGCCAAGCACAGGGCCAAGAGACCCAGTACTTC
CASSQAQGQETQYF
>TRBJ2-6|TRBD1|TRBV4-3|NA
TGCGCCAGCAGCCACCCCCCGGAGACAGGGACGGATGGGGCCAACGTCCTGACTTTC
CASSHPPETGTDGANVLTF
>TRBJ1-5|TRBD1|TRBV2|NA
TGTGCCAGCAGTTCCAGACAGGGGAGTCAGCCCCAGCATTTT
CASSSRQGSQPQHF
>TRBJ2-3|TRBD2|TRBV11-3|NA
TGTGCCAGCAGCCCAGGGGTGACTAGCGGGAACTTGGATACGCAGTATTTT
CASSPGVTSGNLDTQYF
>TRBJ1-5|NA|TRBV19|NA
TGTGCCAGTAAATGGGCTACTGAGGGCAATCAGCCCCAGCATTTT
CASKWATEGNQPQHF
>TRBJ1-1|NA|TRBV7-2|few
TGTGCCAGCAGCTTAGGGCCCGGGGGGACTGAAGCTTTCTTT
CASSLGPGGTEAFF
>TRBJ1-6|NA|TRBV9|once
TGTGCCAGCAGCGTCCGGAATTCACCCCTCCACTTT
CASSVRNSPLHF
>TRBJ2-3|NA|TRBV6-5|NA
TGTGCCAGCAGGACAGGGACTAGCACAGATACGCAGTATTTT
CASRTGTSTDTQYF
>TRBJ1-6|NA|TRBV6-5|NA
TGTGCCAGCAGGCTAAACAGGAATTCACCCCTCCACTTT
CASRLNRNSPLHF
>TRBJ1-2|NA|TRBV18|NA
TGTGCCAGCTCACCACCGTCTCAGGGGTGGGGCTACACCTTC
CASSPPSQGWGYTF
>TRBJ2-2|TRBD1|TRBV4-2|NA
TGTGCCAGCAGCCAGGTCGACAGGGGGTACGCCGGGGAGCTGTTTTTT
CASSQVDRGYAGELFF
>TRBJ1-1|NA|TRBV7-2|NA
TGTGCCAGCAGCCCCAGGTGGTCAGGCCAGGGAGGGGGCACTGAAGCTTTCTTT
CASSPRWSGQGGGTEAFF
>TRBJ2-1|NA|TRBV7-3|NA
TGTGCCAGCAGCTGGACGGAAGGTGAGCAGTTCTTC
CASSWTEGEQFF
>TRBJ2-7|NA|TRBV18|NA
TGTGCCAGCTCACCCGTGGCAGGCCCAACCTACGAGCAGTACTTC
CASSPVAGPTYEQYF
>TRBJ2-1|NA|TRBV15|NA
TGTGCCACCAGCAGAGTTCGTCGCATTCCCCTCTCCTACAATGAGCAGTTCTTC
CATSRVRRIPLSYNEQFF
>TRBJ1-2|NA|TRBV5-4|once
TGTGCCAGCAGCTTGGCAGGCGGGCCCCGAATTTATGGCTACACCTTC
CASSLAGGPRIYGYTF
>TRBJ1-1|TRBD1|TRBV6-5|NA
TGTGCCAGCAGACAGGGGGACACTGAAGCTTTCTTT
CASRQGDTEAFF
>TRBJ1-2|NA|TRBV19|NA
TGTGCCAGTAGTATTGCCTTCCGGGGAGGGGACTATGGCTACACCTTC
CASSIAFRGGDYGYTF
>TRBJ2-7|TRBD2|TRBV7-2|NA
TGTGCCAGCAGCTTAGCGGCGGGGGGGATCGAGGGTGAGCAGTACTTC
CASSLAAGGIEGEQYF
>TRBJ2-2|TRBD2|TRBV10-3|NA
TGTGCCATCAGTGAGTCGAGCGGGAGAGGGAACACCGGGGAGCTGTTTTTT
CAISESSGRGNTGELFF
>TRBJ2-5|NA|TRBV7-7|NA
TGTGCTAGCAGCCCTACAGGGAATGGAGAGACCCAGTACTTC
CASSPTGNGETQYF
>TRBJ1-2|TRBD1|TRBV7-6|NA
TGTGCCAGCAGCCCACGGACAGGGGGTGGCTACACCTTC
CASSPRTGGGYTF
>TRBJ2-1|NA|TRBV9|NA
TGTGCCAGCAGCGTAGAACTAGCTGGGCAGTTCTTC
CASSVELAGQFF
>TRBJ2-7|TRBD2|TRBV20-1|NA
TGCAGTGCTAGTCGGCCGGGACTAGCCTACGAGCAGTACTTC
CSASRPGLAYEQYF
>TRBJ1-4|NA|TRBV20-1|NA
TGCAGTGCTAGTAAGGGAGAAAAACTGTTTTTT
CSASKGEKLFF
>TRBJ2-2|TRBD2|TRBV5-1|NA
TGCGCCAGCAGCTTGCGACTAGCGGGGCCGAACACCGGGGAGCTGTTTTTT
CASSLRLAGPNTGELFF
>TRBJ2-6|NA|TRBV27|NA
TGTGCCAGCAGTTTAAGTTCAGGGGCTGGGGCCAACGTCCTGACTTTC
CASSLSSGAGANVLTF
>TRBJ1-1|TRBD1|TRBV11-1|NA
TGTGCCAGCAGCTTCCGACAGGGTCATGGGACTGAAGCTTTCTTT
CASSFRQGHGTEAFF
>TRBJ1-5|NA|TRBV18|NA
TGTGCCAGCTCACTGTCAGGTTATCAGCCCCAGCATTTT
CASSLSGYQPQHF
>TRBJ1-5|NA|TRBV25-1|NA
TGTGCCAGCAGTGGTCACAGAGATACGGAGCCCCAGCATTTT
CASSGHRDTEPQHF
>TRBJ2-7|NA|TRBV5-4|NA
TGTGCCAGCAGCGTCGACCCGACCTACGAGCAGTACTTC
CASSVDPTYEQYF
>TRBJ2-7|TRBD2|TRBV15|NA
TGTGCCACCAGCGCGCCGACTAGCGGGATATTTAGGGACTACGAGCAGTACTTC
CATSAPTSGIFRDYEQYF
>TRBJ1-2|NA|TRBV29-1|NA
TGCAGCGTTTCCCAGGGTGCTAACTATGGCTACACCTTC
CSVSQGANYGYTF
>TRBJ1-4|NA|TRBV18|NA
TGTGCCAGCTCACCACCCGGGACCAGGCCAAATGAAAAACTGTTTTTT
CASSPPGTRPNEKLFF
>TRBJ2-1|NA|TRBV5-8|NA
TGTGCCAGCAGCCCGGAATACAATGAGCAGTTCTTC
CASSPEYNEQFF
>TRBJ1-5|TRBD1|TRBV7-8|NA
TGTGCCAGCAGCTCTTTGGACAGGGGGCAGTTACAGCCCCAGCATTTT
CASSSLDRGQLQPQHF